The 14 T cell receptor beta chains below were found in one sample sequenced in a study of blood T cell repertoires in COVID-19. Assay used: immunoSEQ multiplex PCR; TCRdb lists only in-frame clones, some missing. Of 85,000 to 95,000 clones listed, approximately 76% are singletons. Source material: peripheral blood. These receptors all stem from a man between 65 and 85 years old with acute or convalescent COVID-19.

The gene calls are TRBV5-1 and TRBJ2-2; 7 nucleotides line up with TRBD1. The CDR3 runs 14 residues. The germline CDR1 and CDR2 sequences are SGHRS and YFSETQ. The V segment lost 5 bases and the J segment 3 bases; nucleotides outside the gene matches: 4. The CDR3 region has the DNA TGCGCCAGCAGTGACAGGGTTGACACCGGGGAGCTGTTTTTT. This gives the protein CASSDRVDTGELFF.

V usage is TRBV6-6 and J usage is TRBJ1-6; 7 positions match TRBD1. The V gene end was trimmed by 6 bases and the J gene end by 0 bases; junction bases not matched to a gene: 5. The germline CDR1 and CDR2 sequences are MNHNY and SVGAGI (reference sequence). This CDR3 is 16 amino acids long. CDR3 amino acids: CASSGTASSYNSPLHF. In nucleotides, the CDR3 is TGTGCCAGCAGCGGGACAGCCAGCTCCTATAATTCACCCCTCCACTTT.

The sample holds a few counts of this clone. The chain has TRBV30 and TRBJ1-4, with 9 bases lining up with TRBD1. This CDR3 is built from 13 residues. The V gene's germline CDR1 is GTSNPN and CDR2 SVGIG (reference sequence). Trimming removed 2 bases from V and 8 bases from J; junction bases left unmatched: 3. The CDR3 sequence is CAWSLTGGEKLFF. The CDR3, as DNA: TGTGCCTGGAGTCTAACAGGGGGCGAAAAACTGTTTTTT.

This clone has just a few counts. For the CDR3, the DNA is TGCAGCGTTGATGGGGGGATGGGGGAGACCCAGTACTTC. This sequence encodes CSVDGGMGETQYF. V gene TRBV29-1 combines with J gene TRBJ2-5; the D gene is possibly TRBD2 (6 bases). With 3 bases removed from V and 5 bases from J, the gap between germline ends came to 13 bases. This CDR3 has 13 residues. Germline V gene data show CDR1 as SQVTM and CDR2 as ANQGSEA.

The chain links TRBV4-1 to TRBJ2-5; perhaps TRBD2 as D (6 bases). Trimming took off 0 bases at V and 5 bases at J, with 10 bases between the two ends. Germline CDR1 is MGHRA and CDR2 is YSYEKL. CDR3 length: 14 residues. Written as DNA, the CDR3 is TGCGCCAGCAGCCAAGATTGGGGGGAGGAGACCCAGTACTTC. Its protein is CASSQDWGEETQYF.

The V gene is TRBV10-3, the J gene TRBJ2-1; 14 nucleotides line up with TRBD2. The CDR3 covers 17 residues. Germline lookup yields CDR1 ENHRY and CDR2 SYGVKD. V lost 1 base and J lost 2; bases outside the gene matches: 1. The CDR3 reads CAISELTSGRAYNEQFF. In DNA form, the CDR3 reads TGTGCCATCAGTGAGTTGACTAGCGGGAGGGCCTACAATGAGCAGTTCTTC.

This clone appeared once. This rearrangement joins TRBV5-1 to TRBJ1-3; possible D gene TRBD1, 5 bases. CDR1 is SGHRS and CDR2 is YFSETQ in the germline V gene. The CDR3 contains 15 residues. Trimming removed 2 bases at V and 0 bases at J, with 9 bases between. The CDR3 sequence is CASSLAGLSGNTIYF. The CDR3 nucleotides read TGCGCCAGCAGCTTAGCAGGGCTCTCTGGAAACACCATATATTTT.

The V gene is TRBV4-1, the J gene TRBJ2-5; TRBD2 matches at 7 bases. The ends lost 11 bases at V and 0 bases at J; junction bases unmatched: 6. This CDR3 has 13 residues. CDR1 MGHRA and CDR2 YSYEKL come from the germline V gene. The CDR3 bases are TGCGCCTCGCGCGGGACTAACCAAGAGACCCAGTACTTC. This sequence encodes CASRGTNQETQYF.

The chain uses TRBV11-2 and TRBJ2-4, with D possibly matching TRBD1 (5 bases). This CDR3 has 12 residues. Trimming shortened V by 5 bases and J by 6 bases, and 8 bases separated the two germline ends. Germline-derived CDR1 and CDR2 are SGHAT and FQNNGV. For the CDR3, the DNA is TGTGCCAGCAGCCCTCAGGGAAACATTCAGTACTTC. Its protein is CASSPQGNIQYF.

The CDR3 sequence: CSVFQGLGETQYF. The CDR3 nucleotides read TGCAGCGTTTTCCAGGGTTTGGGAGAGACCCAGTACTTC. This sequence joins TRBV29-1 and TRBJ2-5; tentatively, D is TRBD1 (5 bases). The germline CDR1 and CDR2 sequences are SQVTM and ANQGSEA. The V end was cut by 5 bases, the J end by 4 bases, with 14 bases between. The CDR3 length is 13 residues.

The chain combines TRBV14 with TRBJ1-1, with D unclear. CDR1 is SGHDN, CDR2 FVKESK, per germline. V dropped 2 bases and J dropped 5 bases, with 9 bases sitting between them. CDR3 size: 13 residues. This CDR3 is CASSQKGGTEAFF. For the CDR3, the DNA is TGTGCCAGCAGCCAAAAGGGAGGGACTGAAGCTTTCTTT.

V and J are TRBV2 and TRBJ1-1; no reliable D call. Germline loops: CDR1 SNHLY, CDR2 FYNNEI. The length of the CDR3 is 12 residues. V lost 1 base and J lost 9, with 9 bases in between. In nucleotides, the CDR3 is TGTGCCAGCAGTGAAGTGCGGTCGAAAGCTTTCTTT. Translating it yields CASSEVRSKAFF.

The chain employs TRBV7-3 and TRBJ2-3; 8 bases agree with TRBD1. The trim removed 3 bases at V and 8 bases at J, leaving 10 bases unmatched. Germline values: CDR1 SGHTA, CDR2 FQGTGA. The CDR3 is 15 amino acids. The CDR3 here is CASSLSGGDVVTQYF. The CDR3 DNA is TGTGCCAGCAGCTTGTCAGGGGGCGATGTCGTTACGCAGTATTTT.

The DNA of the CDR3 is TGTGCCTGGGGCGGGGATAACTATGGCTACACCTTC. As protein: CAWGGDNYGYTF. J is TRBJ1-2 and V is TRBV30; D unclear. From germline, CDR1 is GTSNPN and CDR2 SVGIG (reference sequence). The CDR3 totals 12 residues. Trimming shortened V by 5 bases and J by 1 base, and 8 bases separated the two germline ends.